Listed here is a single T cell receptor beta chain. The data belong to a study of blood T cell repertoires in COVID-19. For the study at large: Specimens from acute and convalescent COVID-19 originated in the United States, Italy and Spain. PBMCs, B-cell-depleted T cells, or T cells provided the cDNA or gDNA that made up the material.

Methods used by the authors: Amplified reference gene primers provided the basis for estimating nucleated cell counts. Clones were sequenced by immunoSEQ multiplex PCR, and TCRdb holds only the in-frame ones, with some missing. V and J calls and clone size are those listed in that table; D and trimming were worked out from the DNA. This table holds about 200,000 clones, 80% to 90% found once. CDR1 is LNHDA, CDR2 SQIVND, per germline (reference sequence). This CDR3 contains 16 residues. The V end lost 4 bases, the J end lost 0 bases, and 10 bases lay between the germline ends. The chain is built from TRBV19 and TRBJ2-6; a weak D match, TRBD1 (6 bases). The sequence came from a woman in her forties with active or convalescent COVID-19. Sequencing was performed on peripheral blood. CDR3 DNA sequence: TGTGCCAGTAGTACAGGGGAGCGCTCTGGGGCCAACGTCCTGACTTTC. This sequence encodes CASSTGERSGANVLTF. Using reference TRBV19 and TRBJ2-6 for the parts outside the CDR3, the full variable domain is DGGITQSPKYLFRKEGQNVTLSCEQNLNHDAMYWYRQDPGQGLRLIYYSQIVNDFQKGDIAEGYSVSREKKESFPLTVTSAQKNPTAFYLCASSTGERSGANVLTFGAGSRLTVL.